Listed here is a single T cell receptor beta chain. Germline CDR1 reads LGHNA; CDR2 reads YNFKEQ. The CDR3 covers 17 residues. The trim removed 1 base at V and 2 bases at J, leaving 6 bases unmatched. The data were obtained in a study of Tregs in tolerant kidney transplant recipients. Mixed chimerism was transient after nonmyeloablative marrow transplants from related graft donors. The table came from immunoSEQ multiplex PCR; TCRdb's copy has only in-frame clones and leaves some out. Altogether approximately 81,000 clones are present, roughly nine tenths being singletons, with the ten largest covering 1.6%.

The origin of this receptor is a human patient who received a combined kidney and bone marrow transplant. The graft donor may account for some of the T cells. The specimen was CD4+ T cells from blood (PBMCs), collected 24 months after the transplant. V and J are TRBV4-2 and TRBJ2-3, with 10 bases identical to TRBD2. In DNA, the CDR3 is TGTGCCAGCAGCCAAGTCATAGCGGGGGGTTCCACAGATACGCAGTATTTT. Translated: CASSQVIAGGSTDTQYF.